A single sample gave rise to the 12 T cell receptor beta chains below, sequenced in a study of blood T cell repertoires in COVID-19. Assay: immunoSEQ multiplex PCR; the TCRdb copy retains only in-frame clones and omits some. The sample lists about 270,000 clones; roughly 91% were seen once. The sequencing sample was made of PBMCs or T cells enriched from blood (not recorded which). All receptors derive from a middle-aged woman with acute COVID-19.

V gene TRBV6-2 or TRBV6-3 combines with J gene TRBJ2-1; D unresolved. Trimming took off 0 bases at V and 10 bases at J, with 10 bases between the two ends. The CDR3 loop spans 13 amino acids. CDR1 is MNHEY and CDR2 is SVGEGT in the germline V gene. CDR3 in amino acids: CASSYSSTREQFF. CDR3 bases: TGTGCCAGCAGTTACTCTAGTACTCGGGAGCAGTTCTTC.

The rearrangement joins TRBV3-1 (or the pseudogene TRBV3-2) to TRBJ2-1; the D gene is possibly TRBD1 (5 bases). The CDR3 is 13 residues long. V gave up 0 bases and J gave up 9 bases, with 9 bases separating them. From germline, CDR1 is LGHDT and CDR2 YNNKEL (reference sequence). The CDR3 DNA reads TGTGCCAGCAGCCAAGATGTAGGGGTTGAGCAGTTCTTC. Protein: CASSQDVGVEQFF.

With respect to this clone: Its ends do not fully match the called genes, so a read error is possible. The chain combines TRBV19 with TRBJ2-5; D possibly corresponds to TRBD1 (6 bases). CDR3 length: 15 residues. CDR1 and CDR2 from the germline V gene are LNHDA and SQIVND (reference sequence). The CDR3 sequence is CASSPSGAREETQYF. CDR3 DNA sequence: TGTGCCAGTAGTCCCTCAGGGGCCCGGGAAGAAACCCAGTACTTC.

V is TRBV2 and J is TRBJ1-3; D perhaps matches TRBD1 (6 bases). This CDR3 comprises 15 residues. The germline V gene encodes CDR1 SNHLY and CDR2 FYNNEI. V lost 8 bases and J 0 bases, leaving 14 bases between the germline ends. CDR3 sequence reads: CASSGTPGSGNTIYF. Here the CDR3 DNA reads TGTGCCAGCTCTGGGACACCCGGCTCTGGAAACACCATATATTTT.

The chain couples TRBV27 to TRBJ2-5, with 13 bases lining up with TRBD2. V gave up 7 bases and J gave up 5 bases; unmatched junction bases: 4. The V gene's germline CDR1 is MNHEY and CDR2 SMNVEV (reference sequence). The CDR3 sequence is 14 residues long. The CDR3 bases are TGTGCCAGCAAACTAGCGGGGGGGCCGGAGACCCAGTACTTC. It encodes CASKLAGGPETQYF.

The J gene is TRBJ1-4, the V gene TRBV7-9; 9 nucleotides line up with TRBD1. J gave up 8 bases and V 5 bases, and 6 bases lay outside the gene matches. From germline, CDR1 is SEHNR and CDR2 FQNEAQ (reference sequence). The CDR3 is 14 residues long. CDR3 sequence (DNA): TGTGCCAGCAGCCTTTGGACAGGGGACGAAAAACTGTTTTTT. It yields the protein CASSLWTGDEKLFF.

This chain connects TRBV15 to TRBJ1-5; 10 bases fit TRBD1. J gave up 4 bases and V 5 bases, and 14 bases lay outside the gene matches. CDR1 is LNHNV and CDR2 is YYDKDF in the germline V gene (reference sequence). The CDR3 sequence is 18 residues long. The CDR3, as DNA: TGTGCCACCAGCGCTACGGACAGGGGGATTACACCTAATCAGCCCCAGCATTTT. Translation gives CATSATDRGITPNQPQHF.

The chain combines TRBV2 with TRBJ1-2; TRBD1 is a possible D gene (5 bases). Trimming took off 7 bases at V and 3 bases at J, with 9 bases between the two ends. CDR1 and CDR2 (germline): SNHLY, FYNNEI. There are 12 residues in the CDR3. CDR3 DNA: TGTGCCAGCATGCAGGGTTACTATGGCTACACCTTC. It codes for CASMQGYYGYTF. Full variable domain (remainder filled in from reference TRBV2 and TRBJ1-2): EPEVTQTPSHQVTQMGQEVILRCVPISNHLYFYWYRQILGQKVEFLVSFYNNEISEKSEIFDDQFSVERPDGSNFTLKIRSTKLEDSAMYFCASMQGYYGYTFGSGTRLTVV.

In nucleotides, the CDR3 is TGTGCCAGCAGCTTGGACCCGGGACAGCCCCAAGAGACCCAGTACTTC. Translated, it gives CASSLDPGQPQETQYF. This chain connects TRBV5-5 to TRBJ2-5; 7 nucleotides align to TRBD1. Germline V gives CDR1 SGHKS, CDR2 YYEKEE (reference sequence). This CDR3 region has 16 residues. The V gene end was trimmed by 0 bases and the J gene end by 1 base; junction bases not matched to a gene: 6.

J is TRBJ2-1 and V is TRBV6-5; D may be TRBD2 (7 bases). The CDR3 contains 13 residues. Per the germline V gene, CDR1 is MNHEY and CDR2 is SVGAGI. In DNA, the CDR3 is TGTGCTCTAGGACGGGGGGCCCCCAATGAGCAGTTCTTC. This gives the protein CALGRGAPNEQFF.

The J gene is TRBJ1-1, the V gene TRBV4-1, with a possible D match to TRBD1 (5 bases). The germline V gene encodes CDR1 MGHRA and CDR2 YSYEKL. The V end lost 1 base, the J end lost 4 bases, and 13 bases lay between the germline ends. The CDR3 consists of 15 residues. Here the CDR3 reads CASSQAFGGSTEAFF. The DNA of the CDR3 is TGCGCCAGCAGCCAAGCCTTTGGGGGGAGCACTGAAGCTTTCTTT.

This chain uses TRBV18 with TRBJ2-1, with 9 bases fitting TRBD1. The V segment lost 2 bases and the J segment 10 bases; nucleotides outside the gene matches: 9. The germline CDR1 and CDR2 sequences are KGHSH and LQKENI. This CDR3 comprises 15 residues. Written as DNA, the CDR3 is TGTGCCAGCTCACCAGATTCACTAGGACAGGGGGAGCAGTTCTTC. Its translation: CASSPDSLGQGEQFF.